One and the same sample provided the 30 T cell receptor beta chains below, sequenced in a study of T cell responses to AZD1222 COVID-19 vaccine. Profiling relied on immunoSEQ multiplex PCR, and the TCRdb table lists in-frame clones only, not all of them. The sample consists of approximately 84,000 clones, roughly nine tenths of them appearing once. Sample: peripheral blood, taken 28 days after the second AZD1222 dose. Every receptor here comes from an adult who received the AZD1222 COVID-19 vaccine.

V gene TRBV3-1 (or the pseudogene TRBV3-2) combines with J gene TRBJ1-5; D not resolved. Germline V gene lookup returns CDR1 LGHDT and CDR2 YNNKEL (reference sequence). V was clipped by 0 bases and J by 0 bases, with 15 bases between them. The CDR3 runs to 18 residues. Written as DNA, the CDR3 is TGTGCCAGCAGCCAAGATCATTGGTCTTGGGTTAGCAATCAGCCCCAGCATTTT. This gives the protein CASSQDHWSWVSNQPQHF.

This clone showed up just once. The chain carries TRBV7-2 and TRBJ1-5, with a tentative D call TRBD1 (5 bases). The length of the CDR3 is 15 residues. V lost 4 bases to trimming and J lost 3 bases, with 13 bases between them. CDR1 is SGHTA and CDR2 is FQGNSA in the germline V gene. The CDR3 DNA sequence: TGTGCCAGCAGCTCAACCTGGGGGGACAATCAGCCCCAGCATTTT. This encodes CASSSTWGDNQPQHF.

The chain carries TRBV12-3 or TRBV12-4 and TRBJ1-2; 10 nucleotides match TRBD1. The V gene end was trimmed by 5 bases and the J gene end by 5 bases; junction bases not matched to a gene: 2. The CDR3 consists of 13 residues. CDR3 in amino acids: CASSGTGVYGYTF. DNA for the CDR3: TGTGCCAGCAGTGGGACAGGGGTGTATGGCTACACCTTC.

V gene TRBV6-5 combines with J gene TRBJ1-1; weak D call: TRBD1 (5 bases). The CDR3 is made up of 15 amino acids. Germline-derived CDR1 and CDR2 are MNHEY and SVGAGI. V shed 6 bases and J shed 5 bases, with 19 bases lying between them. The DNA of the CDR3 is TGTGCCAGCAGGAGATCAGGGTTCAGGTGGACTGAAGCTTTCTTT. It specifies CASRRSGFRWTEAFF.

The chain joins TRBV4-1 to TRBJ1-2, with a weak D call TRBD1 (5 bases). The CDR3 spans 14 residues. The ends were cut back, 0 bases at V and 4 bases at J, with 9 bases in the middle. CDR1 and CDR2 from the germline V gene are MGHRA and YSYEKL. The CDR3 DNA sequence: TGCGCCAGCAGCCAAGATCGGGGGTTCTATGGCTACACCTTC. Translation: CASSQDRGFYGYTF.

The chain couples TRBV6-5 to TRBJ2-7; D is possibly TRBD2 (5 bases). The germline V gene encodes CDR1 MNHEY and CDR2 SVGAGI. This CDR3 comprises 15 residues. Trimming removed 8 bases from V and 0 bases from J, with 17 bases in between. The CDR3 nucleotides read TGTGCCAGCTCTCAAGTAGTGGGGAGCTCCTACGAGCAGTACTTC. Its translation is CASSQVVGSSYEQYF.

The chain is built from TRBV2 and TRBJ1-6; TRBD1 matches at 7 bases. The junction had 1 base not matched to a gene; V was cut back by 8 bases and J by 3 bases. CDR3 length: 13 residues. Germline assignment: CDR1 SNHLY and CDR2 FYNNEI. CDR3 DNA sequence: TGTGCCAGCGGGACAGACTATAATTCACCCCTCCACTTT. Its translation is CASGTDYNSPLHF. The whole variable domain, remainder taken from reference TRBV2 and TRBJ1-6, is EPEVTQTPSHQVTQMGQEVILRCVPISNHLYFYWYRQILGQKVEFLVSFYNNEISEKSEIFDDQFSVERPDGSNFTLKIRSTKLEDSAMYFCASGTDYNSPLHFGNGTRLTVT.

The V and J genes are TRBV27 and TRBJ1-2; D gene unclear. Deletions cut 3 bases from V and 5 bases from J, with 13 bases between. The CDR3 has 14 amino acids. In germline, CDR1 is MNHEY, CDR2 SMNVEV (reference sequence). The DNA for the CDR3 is TGTGCCAGCAGTTTCGACCTAAATTCTTATGGCTACACCTTC. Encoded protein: CASSFDLNSYGYTF.

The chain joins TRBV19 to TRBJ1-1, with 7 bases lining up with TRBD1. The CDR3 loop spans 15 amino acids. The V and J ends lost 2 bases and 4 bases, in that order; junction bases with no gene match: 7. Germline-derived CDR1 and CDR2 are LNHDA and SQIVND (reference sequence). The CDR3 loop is CASSIQGGVLTEAFF. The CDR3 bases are TGTGCCAGTAGTATACAGGGGGGTGTCCTCACTGAAGCTTTCTTT.

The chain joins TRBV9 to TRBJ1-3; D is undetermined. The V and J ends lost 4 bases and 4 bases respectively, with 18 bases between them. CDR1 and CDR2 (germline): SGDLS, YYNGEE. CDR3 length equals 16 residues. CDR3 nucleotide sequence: TGTGCCAGCAGCCACTCTCGCGGGGAGTCCGGAAACACCATATATTTT. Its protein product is CASSHSRGESGNTIYF.

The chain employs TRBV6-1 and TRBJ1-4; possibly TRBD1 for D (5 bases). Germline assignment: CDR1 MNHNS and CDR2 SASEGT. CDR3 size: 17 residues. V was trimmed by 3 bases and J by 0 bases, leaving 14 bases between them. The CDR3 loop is CASSEGPVPATNEKLFF. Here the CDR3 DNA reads TGTGCCAGCAGTGAGGGGCCCGTCCCTGCAACTAATGAAAAACTGTTTTTT.

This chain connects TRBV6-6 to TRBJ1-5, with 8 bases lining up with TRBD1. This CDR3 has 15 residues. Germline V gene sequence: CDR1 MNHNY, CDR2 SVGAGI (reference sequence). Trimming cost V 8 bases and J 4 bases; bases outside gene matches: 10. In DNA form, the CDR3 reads TGTGCCAGCCACGGCAAGGACAGGGTAAATCAGCCCCAGCATTTT. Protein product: CASHGKDRVNQPQHF.

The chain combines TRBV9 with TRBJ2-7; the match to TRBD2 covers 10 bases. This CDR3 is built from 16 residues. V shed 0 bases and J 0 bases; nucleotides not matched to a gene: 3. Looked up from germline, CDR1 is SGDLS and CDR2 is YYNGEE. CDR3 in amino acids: CASSVEASGSSYEQYF. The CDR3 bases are TGTGCCAGCAGCGTAGAAGCTAGCGGGAGCTCCTACGAGCAGTACTTC.

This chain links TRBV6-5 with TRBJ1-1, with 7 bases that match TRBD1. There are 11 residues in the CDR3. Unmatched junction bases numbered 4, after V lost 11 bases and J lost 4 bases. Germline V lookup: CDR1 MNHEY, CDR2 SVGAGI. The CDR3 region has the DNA TGTGCCTCGGACAGGCTCACTGAAGCTTTCTTT. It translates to CASDRLTEAFF.

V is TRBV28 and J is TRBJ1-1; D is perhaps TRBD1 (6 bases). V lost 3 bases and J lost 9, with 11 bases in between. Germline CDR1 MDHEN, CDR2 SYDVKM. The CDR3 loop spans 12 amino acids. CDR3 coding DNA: TGTGCCAGCAGTTTGGGGGCAGGGAAAGCTTTCTTT. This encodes CASSLGAGKAFF.

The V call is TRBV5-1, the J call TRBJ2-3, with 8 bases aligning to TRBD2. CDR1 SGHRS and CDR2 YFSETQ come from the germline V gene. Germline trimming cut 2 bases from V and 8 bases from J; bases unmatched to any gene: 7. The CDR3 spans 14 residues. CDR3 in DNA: TGCGCCAGCAGCTTACCGGGGGGGCGAACTACGCAGTATTTT. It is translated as CASSLPGGRTTQYF.

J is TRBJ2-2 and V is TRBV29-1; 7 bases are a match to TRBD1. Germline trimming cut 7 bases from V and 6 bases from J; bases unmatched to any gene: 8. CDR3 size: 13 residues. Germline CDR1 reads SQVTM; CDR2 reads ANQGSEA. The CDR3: CSAQGIRSGELFF. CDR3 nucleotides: TGCAGCGCACAGGGGATTCGATCCGGGGAGCTGTTTTTT.

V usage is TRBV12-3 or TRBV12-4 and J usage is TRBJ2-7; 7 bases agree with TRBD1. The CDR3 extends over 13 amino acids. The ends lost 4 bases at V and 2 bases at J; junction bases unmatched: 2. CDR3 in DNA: TGTGCCAGCAGTTGGGGACAGACCTACGAGCAGTACTTC. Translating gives CASSWGQTYEQYF.

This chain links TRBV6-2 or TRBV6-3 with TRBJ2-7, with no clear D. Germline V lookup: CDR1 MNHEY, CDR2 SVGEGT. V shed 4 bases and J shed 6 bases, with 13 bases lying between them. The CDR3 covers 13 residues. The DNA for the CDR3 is TGTGCCAGCAGTTTACTTGACAAGTCCGAGCAGTACTTC. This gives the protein CASSLLDKSEQYF.

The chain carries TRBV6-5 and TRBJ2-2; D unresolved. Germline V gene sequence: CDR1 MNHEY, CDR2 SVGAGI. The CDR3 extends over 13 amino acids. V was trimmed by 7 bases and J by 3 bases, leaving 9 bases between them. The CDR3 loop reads CASNILDTGELFF. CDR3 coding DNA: TGTGCCAGCAATATATTGGACACCGGGGAGCTGTTTTTT.

The CDR3 sequence: CASSEVGVGTEAFF. CDR3 sequence (DNA): TGTGCCAGCAGTGAAGTGGGGGTGGGTACTGAAGCTTTCTTT. The chain uses TRBV6-1 and TRBJ1-1, with D possibly being TRBD1 (5 bases). The CDR3 spans 14 residues. Germline V gene sequence: CDR1 MNHNS, CDR2 SASEGT. The V end was cut by 1 base, the J end by 5 bases, with 11 bases between.

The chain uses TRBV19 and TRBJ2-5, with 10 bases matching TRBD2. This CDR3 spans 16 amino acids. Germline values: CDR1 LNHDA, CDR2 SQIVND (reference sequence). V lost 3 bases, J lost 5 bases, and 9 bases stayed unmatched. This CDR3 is CASSMGTSGVFETQYF. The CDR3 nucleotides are TGTGCCAGTAGTATGGGTACTAGCGGGGTCTTTGAGACCCAGTACTTC.

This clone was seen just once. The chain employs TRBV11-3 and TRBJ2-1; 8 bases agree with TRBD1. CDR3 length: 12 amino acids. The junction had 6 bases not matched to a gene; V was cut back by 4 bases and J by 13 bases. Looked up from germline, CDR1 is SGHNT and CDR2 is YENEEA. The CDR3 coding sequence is TGTGCCAGCAGCTCCGGACAGGGCGCACAGTTCTTC. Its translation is CASSSGQGAQFF.

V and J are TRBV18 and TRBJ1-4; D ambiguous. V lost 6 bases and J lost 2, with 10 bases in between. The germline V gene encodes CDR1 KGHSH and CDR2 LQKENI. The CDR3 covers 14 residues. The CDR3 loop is CASSSERTNEKLFF. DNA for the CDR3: TGTGCCAGCTCTTCCGAACGCACTAATGAAAAACTGTTTTTT.

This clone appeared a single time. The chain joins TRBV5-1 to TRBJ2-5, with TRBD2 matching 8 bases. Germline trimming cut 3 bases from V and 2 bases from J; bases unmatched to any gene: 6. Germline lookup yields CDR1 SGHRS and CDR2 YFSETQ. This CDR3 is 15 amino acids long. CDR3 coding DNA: TGCGCCAGCAGCTCATTAGCGGGAACACAAGAGACCCAGTACTTC. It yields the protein CASSSLAGTQETQYF.

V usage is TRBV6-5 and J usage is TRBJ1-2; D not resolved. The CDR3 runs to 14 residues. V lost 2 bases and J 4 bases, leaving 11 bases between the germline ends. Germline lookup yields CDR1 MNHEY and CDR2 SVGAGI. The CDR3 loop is CASSYQALGYGYTF. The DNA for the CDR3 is TGTGCCAGCAGTTACCAAGCACTAGGCTATGGCTACACCTTC.

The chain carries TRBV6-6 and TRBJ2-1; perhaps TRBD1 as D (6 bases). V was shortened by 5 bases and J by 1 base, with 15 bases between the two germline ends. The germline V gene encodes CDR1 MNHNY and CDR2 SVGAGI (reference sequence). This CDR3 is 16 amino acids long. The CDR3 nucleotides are TGTGCCAGCAGTCTACGACAGGAGAGGTCCTACAATGAGCAGTTCTTC. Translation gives CASSLRQERSYNEQFF.

The CDR3 is CASSRNQGSWNTEAFF. The CDR3 coding sequence is TGTGCCAGCAGCCGTAACCAGGGGTCTTGGAACACTGAAGCTTTCTTT. The chain joins TRBV11-2 to TRBJ1-1; the D gene is possibly TRBD1 (6 bases). The V gene's germline CDR1 is SGHAT and CDR2 FQNNGV. This CDR3 contains 16 residues. Between the trimmed V and J ends, which lost 5 bases and 1 base, there was a span of 17 bases.

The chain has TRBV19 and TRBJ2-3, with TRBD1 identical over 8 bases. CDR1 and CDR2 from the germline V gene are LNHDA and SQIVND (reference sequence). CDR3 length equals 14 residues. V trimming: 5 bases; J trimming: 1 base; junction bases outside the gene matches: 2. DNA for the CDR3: TGTGCCAGTAGTGTGGGACAGGGCACAGATACGCAGTATTTT. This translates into CASSVGQGTDTQYF.

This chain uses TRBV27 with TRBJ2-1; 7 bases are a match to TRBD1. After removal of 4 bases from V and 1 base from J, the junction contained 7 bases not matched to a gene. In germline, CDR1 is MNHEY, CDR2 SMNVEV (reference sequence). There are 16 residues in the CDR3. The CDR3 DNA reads TGTGCCAGCAGTTCCGACAGGGTCTTATCCTACAATGAGCAGTTCTTC. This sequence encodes CASSSDRVLSYNEQFF.